One T cell receptor (beta chain) is described in this entry. The sample is drawn from a study of blood T cell repertoires in COVID-19. Study as a whole: The United States, Italy and Spain provided the acute and convalescent COVID-19 samples. From T cells, B-cell-depleted T cells, or PBMCs came the material, which was cDNA or gDNA.

In the authors' workflow: From reference gene primer amplification, estimates of nucleated cell counts were derived. The protocol was immunoSEQ multiplex PCR, while the TCRdb copy is restricted to in-frame clones and leaves out a portion. The V and J calls and clone size are taken from that table; D and trimming were inferred from the DNA. The sample consists of about 400,000 clones, roughly 89% of them appearing once. CDR3 size: 14 residues. J lost 7 bases, V lost 2 bases, and 6 bases had no gene match. CDR1 and CDR2 (germline): SGHRS, YFSETQ. V is TRBV5-1 and J is TRBJ2-7; TRBD1 agrees at 10 bases. Sequences were obtained from peripheral blood. The sequence was obtained from a woman aged 25 to 39 with active or convalescent COVID-19. In DNA, the CDR3 is TGCGCCAGCAGCTTCGGGACAGGGGCGGAGGAGCAGTACTTC. Its translation: CASSFGTGAEEQYF.